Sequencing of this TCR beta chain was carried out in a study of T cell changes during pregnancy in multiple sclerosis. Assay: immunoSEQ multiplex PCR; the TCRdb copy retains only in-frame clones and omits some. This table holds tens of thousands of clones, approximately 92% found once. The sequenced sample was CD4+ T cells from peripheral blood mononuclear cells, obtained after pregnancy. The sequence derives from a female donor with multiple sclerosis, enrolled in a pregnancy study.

This chain's CDR3 is CASSFNAYEQYF. CDR3 in DNA: TGTGCCAGCAGCTTTAACGCGTACGAGCAGTACTTC. The chain carries TRBV13 and TRBJ2-7; D unclear. Per the germline V gene, CDR1 is PRHDT and CDR2 is FYEKMQ (reference sequence). V lost 3 bases and J lost 4, with 7 bases in between. This CDR3 region has 12 residues.